Listed here are 21 T cell receptor beta chains from one sample, sequenced in a study of OX40 agonist ivuxolimab in advanced cancers. Only in-frame clones appear in the TCRdb table, and some are missing; sequencing was by immunoSEQ multiplex PCR. The sample has tens of thousands of clones, 75% to 95% seen once. Specimen: CD4+ or CD8+ T cells sorted from blood, collected in a trial of the OX40 agonist ivuxolimab. The receptors stem from an adult with an advanced solid tumor such as melanoma, head and neck, liver or kidney cancer.

This chain links TRBV4-3 with TRBJ2-5; 7 bases are shared with TRBD2. Per the germline V gene, CDR1 is LGHNA and CDR2 is YSLEER. Trimming at V came to 0 bases and at J to 1 base, leaving 5 bases not matched to a gene. The CDR3 covers 16 residues. The CDR3 nucleotides are TGCGCCAGCAGCCAAGATCCCCCTAGCGGCCAAGAGACCCAGTACTTC. It codes for CASSQDPPSGQETQYF.

The V and J genes are TRBV2 and TRBJ2-5; no reliable D call. Trimming removed 10 bases at V and 2 bases at J, with 11 bases between. The CDR3 runs to 12 residues. Germline lookup yields CDR1 SNHLY and CDR2 FYNNEI. CDR3: CANTDFQETQYF. CDR3 coding DNA: TGTGCCAATACAGACTTTCAAGAGACCCAGTACTTC.

The chain combines TRBV5-1 with TRBJ1-4, with 8 bases fitting TRBD1. In germline, CDR1 is SGHRS, CDR2 YFSETQ. J gave up 5 bases and V 3 bases, and 3 bases lay outside the gene matches. The CDR3 has 14 residues. This chain's CDR3 is CASSSRQGNEKLFF. As DNA, the CDR3 is TGCGCCAGCAGCTCGAGACAGGGGAATGAAAAACTGTTTTTT.

The CDR3 nucleotides are TGCGCCAGCAGCCATGGGAGCTCCTACGAGCAGTACTTC. This codes for CASSHGSSYEQYF. The J gene is TRBJ2-7, the V gene TRBV4-1; the D gene is possibly TRBD2 (5 bases). The CDR3 has 13 residues. From germline, CDR1 is MGHRA and CDR2 YSYEKL. V shed 3 bases and J shed 0 bases, with 6 bases lying between them.

The J gene is TRBJ1-2, the V gene TRBV27, with TRBD1 identical over 9 bases. After removal of 6 bases from V and 7 bases from J, the junction contained 12 bases not matched to a gene. This CDR3 comprises 15 residues. Germline V gene data show CDR1 as MNHEY and CDR2 as SMNVEV (reference sequence). The CDR3 DNA reads TGTGCCAGCAGGGGGGGACAGGGCGCCTTGACTGGCTACACCTTC. Protein: CASRGGQGALTGYTF.

V gene TRBV11-1 combines with J gene TRBJ2-7; D remains ambiguous. This CDR3 is 11 amino acids long. Trimming pared 4 bases from V and 5 bases from J, leaving 6 bases between. Germline V gene sequence: CDR1 SGHAT, CDR2 FQDESV (reference sequence). The CDR3 region has the DNA TGTGCCAGCAGCTCGGGTAACGAGCAGTACTTC. Translation gives CASSSGNEQYF.

The genes are TRBV5-4 and TRBJ1-5; 9 nucleotides align to TRBD1. The length of the CDR3 is 15 residues. The V gene's germline CDR1 is SGHNT and CDR2 YYREEE (reference sequence). Germline trimming cut 0 bases from V and 4 bases from J; bases unmatched to any gene: 2. The CDR3, as DNA: TGTGCCAGCAGCTTGGGGGGACAGGGTAATCAGCCCCAGCATTTT. This encodes CASSLGGQGNQPQHF.

The chain combines TRBV7-9 with TRBJ2-5; D remains ambiguous. The V and J ends lost 1 base and 1 base respectively, with 10 bases between them. The germline V gene has CDR1 SEHNR and CDR2 FQNEAQ (reference sequence). The CDR3 length is 15 residues. CDR3 region: CASSLEMAGQETQYF. CDR3 sequence (DNA): TGTGCCAGCAGCTTAGAAATGGCAGGCCAAGAGACCCAGTACTTC.

The chain couples TRBV7-9 to TRBJ2-1; D perhaps matches TRBD2 (5 bases). The V and J ends lost 1 base and 5 bases respectively, with 12 bases between them. The CDR3 is 15 residues long. The germline V gene has CDR1 SEHNR and CDR2 FQNEAQ (reference sequence). The CDR3 loop is CASSLVESRDNEQFF. The CDR3 coding sequence is TGTGCCAGCAGCTTAGTCGAATCGAGGGACAATGAGCAGTTCTTC.

This chain connects TRBV11-2 to TRBJ2-7, with 7 bases identical to TRBD1. CDR1 SGHAT and CDR2 FQNNGV come from the germline V gene. V lost 5 bases to trimming and J lost 3 bases; unmatched junction nucleotides: 10. The CDR3 contains 15 residues. CDR3 nucleotides: TGTGCCAGCAGCCTATCAGGGGGTGGTTTCTACGAGCAGTACTTC. This sequence encodes CASSLSGGGFYEQYF.

This clone was seen only a few times. CDR3 region: CASSLGLAGSYNEQFF. In DNA, the CDR3 is TGTGCCAGCAGCTTAGGACTAGCGGGCTCCTACAATGAGCAGTTCTTC. The chain is built from TRBV7-2 and TRBJ2-1, with 10 bases fitting TRBD2. The ends lost 1 base at V and 0 bases at J; junction bases unmatched: 0. CDR3 length equals 16 residues. Germline values: CDR1 SGHTA, CDR2 FQGNSA.

This clone was found a few times. The V and J genes are TRBV15 and TRBJ2-3; TRBD2 aligns across 10 bases. The CDR3 has 17 residues. The germline V gene encodes CDR1 LNHNV and CDR2 YYDKDF (reference sequence). The V gene end was trimmed by 8 bases and the J gene end by 1 base; junction bases not matched to a gene: 12. The CDR3 protein is CATEPASGSRGTDTQYF. CDR3 coding DNA: TGTGCCACCGAACCGGCTAGCGGGAGTCGAGGCACAGATACGCAGTATTTT.

The rearrangement joins TRBV19 to TRBJ1-5; D gene uncertain. V gave up 6 bases and J gave up 0 bases, with 12 bases separating them. CDR1 is LNHDA, CDR2 SQIVND, per germline (reference sequence). This CDR3 is 15 amino acids long. The DNA of the CDR3 is TGTGCCAGTAGCTACAGCTCCTATAGCAATCAGCCCCAGCATTTT. It translates to CASSYSSYSNQPQHF.

This chain joins TRBV7-9 and TRBJ1-4; 10 nucleotides match TRBD1. The germline V gene has CDR1 SEHNR and CDR2 FQNEAQ (reference sequence). The CDR3 extends over 16 amino acids. Trimming cost V 4 bases and J 8 bases; bases outside gene matches: 10. CDR3 in DNA: TGTGCCAGCAGCTCTCTTAGACAGGGGGCGCGGGAAAAACTGTTTTTT. Protein sequence: CASSSLRQGAREKLFF. The complete variable domain, with remaining parts taken from reference TRBV7-9 and TRBJ1-4, reads DTGVSQNPRHKITKRGQNVTFRCDPISEHNRLYWYRQTLGQGPEFLTYFQNEAQLEKSRLLSDRFSAERPKGSFSTLEIQRTEQGDSAMYLCASSSLRQGAREKLFFGSGTQLSVL.

The rearrangement links TRBV28 to TRBJ2-7, with 12 bases matching TRBD2. The J segment lost 3 bases and the V segment lost 7 bases, leaving 13 bases of the junction unmatched. Germline CDR1 MDHEN, CDR2 SYDVKM. The CDR3 is 17 residues long. The CDR3 here is CASIPSPRLAGVYEQYF. The CDR3 nucleotides are TGTGCCAGCATCCCCTCCCCCAGACTAGCGGGAGTCTACGAGCAGTACTTC.

The gene calls are TRBV5-6 and TRBJ2-5; D possibly corresponds to TRBD2 (5 bases). This CDR3 has 16 amino acids. Per the germline V gene, CDR1 is SGHDT and CDR2 is YYEEEE. V was pared by 4 bases and J by 5 bases, with 21 bases between. CDR3 sequence (DNA): TGTGCCAGCAGCCCATTGATCCAACTAGTCTGGGAGACCCAGTACTTC. This encodes CASSPLIQLVWETQYF.

The chain combines TRBV4-3 with TRBJ1-2, with D perhaps matching TRBD1 (5 bases). The ends were cut back, 0 bases at V and 4 bases at J, with 12 bases in the middle. The CDR3 covers 15 residues. Germline V lookup: CDR1 LGHNA, CDR2 YSLEER. CDR3 DNA: TGCGCCAGCAGCCAAGAACGGGGCGCCACCTATGGCTACACCTTC. Its translation is CASSQERGATYGYTF.

CDR3 residues: CASSFRKTAANEKLFF. The DNA for the CDR3 is TGTGCCAGCAGCTTTAGGAAGACGGCGGCGAATGAAAAACTGTTTTTT. This chain connects TRBV5-8 to TRBJ1-4; D unclear. Germline V gene sequence: CDR1 SGHTS, CDR2 YDEGEE. The CDR3 loop spans 16 amino acids. Trimming cost V 2 bases and J 5 bases, with 16 bases left between them.

A word on this clone: Within the sample, other DNA sequences also encode this same CDR3. The V and J genes are TRBV6-5 and TRBJ1-2; D remains ambiguous. From germline, CDR1 is MNHEY and CDR2 SVGAGI. The CDR3 is made up of 13 amino acids. V gave up 2 bases and J gave up 2 bases, with 6 bases separating them. The CDR3 DNA reads TGTGCCAGCAGTTACGGGGTGAACTATGGCTACACCTTC. Translated, it gives CASSYGVNYGYTF.

Worth noting for this clone: Additional DNA sequences in this sample encode the identical CDR3. The chain's CDR3 is CASSLGRGYTF. As DNA, the CDR3 is TGTGCCAGCAGCCTAGGGAGGGGCTACACCTTC. The rearrangement uses TRBV28 and TRBJ1-2; D not certain. V gave up 6 bases and J gave up 8 bases, with 10 bases separating them. The CDR3 is made up of 11 amino acids. Germline CDR1 reads MDHEN; CDR2 reads SYDVKM.

The chain has TRBV4-1 and TRBJ1-2; maybe TRBD1 (5 bases). CDR1 is MGHRA, CDR2 YSYEKL, per germline. Trimming removed 6 bases at V and 4 bases at J, with 15 bases between. The CDR3 sequence is 14 residues long. CDR3 nucleotides: TGCGCCAGCAGTCAACAGGCGTCTTTCTATGGCTACACCTTC. It translates to CASSQQASFYGYTF.